This TCR beta chain was recorded in a study of human T cells and chemical hapten exposure. Overall study: An approximately 2 cm by approximately 2 cm inner upper arm patch received 2% DPC for sensitization. Doses of diphenylcyclopropenone went to the patients' scalps weekly throughout the approximately 25-week study.

From the RACE reads, TCRdb called clonotypes with MiXCR, one entry per CDR3 protein. The sample records about 170,000 distinct CDR3 sequences, about 30% being singletons. This clonotype was picked up a small number of times. The germline V and J ends were trimmed by 3 bases and 10 bases, with 10 bases remaining between them. CDR3 size: 12 residues. Time point here: patch test 3, about 24 weeks after DPC sensitization. Indicated treatment: therapeutic diphenylcyclopropenone sensitization with weekly scalp DPC. Alopecia patients deemed DPC-suitable, aged 18 to 70, excluding pregnancy. Unfractionated whole blood served as the source for total RNA extraction.

This chain connects TRBV12-3 or TRBV12-4 to TRBJ2-1, with D perhaps matching TRBD1 (6 bases). The TCR sequence derives from a woman between 18 and 30 years old with alopecia areata. Some clones in this sample may be carry-over from other donors' samples. This material consisted of whole blood, taken in connection with sensitization to the hapten diphenylcyclopropenone (DPC). CDR3 in DNA: TGTGCCAGCAGTTTCGACAGGCCCGAGCAGTTCTTC. It yields the protein CASSFDRPEQFF.